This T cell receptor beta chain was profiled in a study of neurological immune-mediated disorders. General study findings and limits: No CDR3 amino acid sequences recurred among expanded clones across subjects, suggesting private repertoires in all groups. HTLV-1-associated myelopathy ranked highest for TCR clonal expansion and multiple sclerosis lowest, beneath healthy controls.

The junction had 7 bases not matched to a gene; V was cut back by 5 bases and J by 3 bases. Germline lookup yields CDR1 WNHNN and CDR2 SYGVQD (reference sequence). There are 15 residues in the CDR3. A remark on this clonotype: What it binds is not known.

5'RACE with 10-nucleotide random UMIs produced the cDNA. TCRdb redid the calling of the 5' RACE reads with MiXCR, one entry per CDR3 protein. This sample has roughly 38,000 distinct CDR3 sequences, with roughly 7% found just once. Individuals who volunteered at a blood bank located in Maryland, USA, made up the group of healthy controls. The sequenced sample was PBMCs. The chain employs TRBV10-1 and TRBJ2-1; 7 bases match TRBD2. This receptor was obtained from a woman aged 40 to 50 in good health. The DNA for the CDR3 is TGCGCCAGCAGTTTGGCTAGCGGACTCTACAATGAGCAGTTCTTC. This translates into CASSLASGLYNEQFF.